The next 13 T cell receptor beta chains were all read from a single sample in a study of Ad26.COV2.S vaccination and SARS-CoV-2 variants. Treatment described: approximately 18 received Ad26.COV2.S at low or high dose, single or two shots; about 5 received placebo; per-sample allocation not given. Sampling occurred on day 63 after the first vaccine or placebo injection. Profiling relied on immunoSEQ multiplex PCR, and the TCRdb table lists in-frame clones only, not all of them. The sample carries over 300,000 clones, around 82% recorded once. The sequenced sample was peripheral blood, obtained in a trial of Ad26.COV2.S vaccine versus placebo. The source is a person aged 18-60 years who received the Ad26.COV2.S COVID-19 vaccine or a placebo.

The CDR3 coding sequence is TGTGCCTGGAGTGTGTCTAGCGGGGACAATGAGCAGTTCTTC. This encodes CAWSVSSGDNEQFF. V gene TRBV30 combines with J gene TRBJ2-1; 9 bases map to TRBD2. J lost 5 bases, V lost 0 bases, and 2 bases had no gene match. Per the germline V gene, CDR1 is GTSNPN and CDR2 is SVGIG (reference sequence). The CDR3 runs 14 residues. The full variable domain, completed using reference TRBV30 and TRBJ2-1, is SQTIHQWPATLVQPVGSPLSLECTVEGTSNPNLYWYRQAAGRGLQLLFYSVGIGQISSEVPQNLSASRPQDRQFILSSKKLLLSDSGFYLCAWSVSSGDNEQFFGPGTRLTVL.

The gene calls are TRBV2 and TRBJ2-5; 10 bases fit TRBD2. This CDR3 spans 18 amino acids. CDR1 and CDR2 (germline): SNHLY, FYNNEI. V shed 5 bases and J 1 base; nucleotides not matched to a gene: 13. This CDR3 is CASSFRQSGRASQETQYF. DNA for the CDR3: TGTGCCAGCAGTTTCCGACAAAGCGGGAGGGCCTCCCAAGAGACCCAGTACTTC.

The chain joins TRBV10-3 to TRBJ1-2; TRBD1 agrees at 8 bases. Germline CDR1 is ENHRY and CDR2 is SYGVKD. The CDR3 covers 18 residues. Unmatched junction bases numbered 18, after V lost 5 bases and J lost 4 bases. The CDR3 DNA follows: TGTGCCATCAGTAATCCCTCAGGGGGCGACCTACGCGCCTATGGCTACACCTTC. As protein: CAISNPSGGDLRAYGYTF.

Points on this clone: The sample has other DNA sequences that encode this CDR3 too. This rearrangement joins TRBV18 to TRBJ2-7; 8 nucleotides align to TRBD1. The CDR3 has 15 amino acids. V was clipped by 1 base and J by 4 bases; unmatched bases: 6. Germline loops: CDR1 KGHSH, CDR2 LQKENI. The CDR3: CASSPRQGAGYEQYF. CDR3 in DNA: TGTGCCAGCTCACCACGGCAGGGGGCGGGGTACGAGCAGTACTTC.

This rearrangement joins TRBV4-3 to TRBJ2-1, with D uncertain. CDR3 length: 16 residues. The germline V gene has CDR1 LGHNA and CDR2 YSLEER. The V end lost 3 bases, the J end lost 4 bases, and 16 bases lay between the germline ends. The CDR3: CASSHSNADAYNEQFF. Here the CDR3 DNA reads TGCGCCAGCAGCCACTCTAACGCGGACGCATACAATGAGCAGTTCTTC.

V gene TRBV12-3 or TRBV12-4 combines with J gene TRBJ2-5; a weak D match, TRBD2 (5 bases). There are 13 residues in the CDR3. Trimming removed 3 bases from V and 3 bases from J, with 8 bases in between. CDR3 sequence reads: CASSFRAEETQYF. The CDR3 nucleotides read TGTGCCAGCAGTTTCCGAGCGGAAGAGACCCAGTACTTC.

The CDR3 loop reads CASSPRTSGRYYEQYF. CDR3 DNA: TGTGCCAGCAGCCCCCGGACTAGCGGGAGGTACTACGAGCAGTACTTC. The V call is TRBV7-9, the J call TRBJ2-7; TRBD2 aligns across 14 bases. CDR1 is SEHNR, CDR2 FQNEAQ, per germline (reference sequence). V lost 5 bases to trimming and J lost 3 bases; unmatched junction nucleotides: 6. The CDR3 runs to 16 residues.

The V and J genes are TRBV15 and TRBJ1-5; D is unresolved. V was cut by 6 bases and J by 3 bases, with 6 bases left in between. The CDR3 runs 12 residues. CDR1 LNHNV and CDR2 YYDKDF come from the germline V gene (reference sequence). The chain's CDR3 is CATRLFNQPQHF. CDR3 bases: TGTGCCACCAGGCTATTCAATCAGCCCCAGCATTTT.

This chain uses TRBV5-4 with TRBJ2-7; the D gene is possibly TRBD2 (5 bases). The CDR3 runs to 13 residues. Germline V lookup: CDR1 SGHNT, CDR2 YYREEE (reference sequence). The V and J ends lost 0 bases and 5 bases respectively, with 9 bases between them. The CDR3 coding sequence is TGTGCCAGCAGCTTGGAGTCGGGAAACGAGCAGTACTTC. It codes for CASSLESGNEQYF.

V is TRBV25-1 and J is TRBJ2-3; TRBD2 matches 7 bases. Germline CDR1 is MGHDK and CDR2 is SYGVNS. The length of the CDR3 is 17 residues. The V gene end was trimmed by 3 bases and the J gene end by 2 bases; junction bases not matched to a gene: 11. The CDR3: CASSDGRGGSYTDTQYF. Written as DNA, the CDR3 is TGTGCCAGCAGTGACGGTCGGGGAGGGTCCTACACAGATACGCAGTATTTT.

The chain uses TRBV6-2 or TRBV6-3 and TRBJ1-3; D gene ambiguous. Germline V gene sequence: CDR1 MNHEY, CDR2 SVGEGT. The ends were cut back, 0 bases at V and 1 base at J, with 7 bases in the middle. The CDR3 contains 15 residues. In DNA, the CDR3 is TGTGCCAGCAGTTACTCAAGAGGGTCTGGAAACACCATATATTTT. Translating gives CASSYSRGSGNTIYF.

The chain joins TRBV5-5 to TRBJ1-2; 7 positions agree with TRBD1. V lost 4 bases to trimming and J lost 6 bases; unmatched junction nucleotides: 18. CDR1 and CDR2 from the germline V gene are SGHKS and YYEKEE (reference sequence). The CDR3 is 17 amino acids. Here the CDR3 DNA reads TGTGCCAGCAGCGACACGACTCCGACAGGGAGATTTGATGGCTACACCTTC. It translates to CASSDTTPTGRFDGYTF.

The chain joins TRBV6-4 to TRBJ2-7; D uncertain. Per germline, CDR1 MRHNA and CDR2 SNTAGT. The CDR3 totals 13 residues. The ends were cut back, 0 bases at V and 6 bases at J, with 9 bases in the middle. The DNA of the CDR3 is TGTGCCAGCAGTGACTCGTTATGGGGCGAGCAGTACTTC. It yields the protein CASSDSLWGEQYF.